This TCR beta chain was documented in a study of technical replicates of blood from several donors. This clone was seen only once. Using immunoSEQ multiplex PCR, the repertoire was profiled, and TCRdb retains in-frame clones only, with some absent. The profile covers about 62,000 clones, with around nine tenths appearing a single time and about 5% taken by the ten largest. The CDR3 totals 15 residues. Germline V gene sequence: CDR1 SGHNT, CDR2 YYREEE (reference sequence). Germline trimming cut 4 bases from V and 5 bases from J; bases unmatched to any gene: 8. The chain combines TRBV5-4 with TRBJ2-1; 8 bases align to TRBD2. Sequenced sample: PBMCs. This clonotype was obtained from a human donor in good health. Some clones in this sample may be carry-over from other donors' samples. The CDR3, as DNA: TGTGCCAGCAGCACCCCCAGCGGGAGCAACAATGAGCAGTTCTTC. It specifies CASSTPSGSNNEQFF.